This T cell receptor (beta chain) stems from a study of low-dose radiotherapy and immunotherapy resistance in tumors. This clonotype was recorded at least ten times. With a V-primer adapter and a constant-region primer, TCRs were amplified for around 21 PCR cycles. In TCRdb, the reads were re-called with MiXCR into one record per CDR3 protein. The top ten clones hold approximately 6.2% of a sample with about 50,000 distinct CDR3 sequences, roughly 10% of them seen once. V was clipped by 4 bases and J by 7 bases, with 13 bases between them. Germline loops: CDR1 SNHLY, CDR2 FYNNEI. CDR3 length equals 13 residues. Sample time point: before trial treatment. Every donor's regimen consisted of nivolumab, ipilimumab, aspirin, low-dose cyclophosphamide and low-dose radiotherapy. Eligibility required advanced solid tumors lacking tumor-infiltrating lymphocytes.

The rearrangement links TRBV2 to TRBJ1-2; D is perhaps TRBD1 (6 bases). Material: PBMCs, obtained before treatment. This receptor was identified in a female donor with ovarian cancer. CDR3 protein: CASSATGQGGYTF. The CDR3 coding sequence is TGTGCCAGCAGTGCAACAGGGCAAGGTGGCTACACCTTC.